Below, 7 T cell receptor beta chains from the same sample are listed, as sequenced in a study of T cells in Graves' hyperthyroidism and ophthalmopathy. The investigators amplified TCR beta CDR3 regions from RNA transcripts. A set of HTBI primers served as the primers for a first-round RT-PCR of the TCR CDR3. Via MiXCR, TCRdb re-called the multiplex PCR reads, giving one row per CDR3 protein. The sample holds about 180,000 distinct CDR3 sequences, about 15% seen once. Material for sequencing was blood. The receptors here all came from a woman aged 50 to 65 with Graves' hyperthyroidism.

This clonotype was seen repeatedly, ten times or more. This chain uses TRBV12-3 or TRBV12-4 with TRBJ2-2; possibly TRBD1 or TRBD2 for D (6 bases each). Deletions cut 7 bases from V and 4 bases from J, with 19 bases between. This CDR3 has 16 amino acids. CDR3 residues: CASTLGGGFSTGELFF. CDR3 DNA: TGTGCCAGCACCTTAGGAGGGGGATTCTCCACCGGGGAGCTGTTTTTT.

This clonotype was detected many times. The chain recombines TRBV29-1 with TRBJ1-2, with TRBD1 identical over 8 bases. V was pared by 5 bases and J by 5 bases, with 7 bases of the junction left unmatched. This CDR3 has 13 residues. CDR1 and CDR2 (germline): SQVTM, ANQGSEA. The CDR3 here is CSVRTGKEYGYTF. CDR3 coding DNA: TGCAGCGTTAGGACAGGGAAGGAATATGGCTACACCTTC.

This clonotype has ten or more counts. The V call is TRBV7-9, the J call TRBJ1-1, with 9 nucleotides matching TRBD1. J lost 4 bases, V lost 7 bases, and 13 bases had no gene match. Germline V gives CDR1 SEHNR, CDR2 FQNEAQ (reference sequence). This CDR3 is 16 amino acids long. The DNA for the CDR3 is TGTGCCAGCACCCCCGGGTGGACAGGGGTGTCCACTGAAGCTTTCTTT. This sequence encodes CASTPGWTGVSTEAFF.

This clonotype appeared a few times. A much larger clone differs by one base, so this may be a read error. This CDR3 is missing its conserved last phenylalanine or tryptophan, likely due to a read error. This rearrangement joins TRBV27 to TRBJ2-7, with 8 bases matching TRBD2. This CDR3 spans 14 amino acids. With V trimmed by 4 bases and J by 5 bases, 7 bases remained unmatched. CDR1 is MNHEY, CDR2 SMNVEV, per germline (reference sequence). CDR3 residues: CASSSRLALDEQYL. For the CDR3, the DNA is TGTGCCAGCAGTTCCCGACTAGCGCTCGACGAGCAGTACCTC.

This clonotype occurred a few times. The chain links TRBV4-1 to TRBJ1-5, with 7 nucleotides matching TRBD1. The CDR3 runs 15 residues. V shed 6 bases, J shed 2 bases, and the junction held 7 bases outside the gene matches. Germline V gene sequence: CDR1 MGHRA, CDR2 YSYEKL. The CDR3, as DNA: TGCGCCAGCAGACCCCAGGGGGGGGGCAATCAGCCCCAGCATTTT. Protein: CASRPQGGGNQPQHF.

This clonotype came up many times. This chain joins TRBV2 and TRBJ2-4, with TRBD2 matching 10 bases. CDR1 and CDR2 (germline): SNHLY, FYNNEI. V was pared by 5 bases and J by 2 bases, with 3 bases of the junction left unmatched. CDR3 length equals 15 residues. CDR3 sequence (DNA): TGTGCCAGCAGTAGCGGGGGGGTTTCCAAAAACATTCAGTACTTC. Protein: CASSSGGVSKNIQYF.

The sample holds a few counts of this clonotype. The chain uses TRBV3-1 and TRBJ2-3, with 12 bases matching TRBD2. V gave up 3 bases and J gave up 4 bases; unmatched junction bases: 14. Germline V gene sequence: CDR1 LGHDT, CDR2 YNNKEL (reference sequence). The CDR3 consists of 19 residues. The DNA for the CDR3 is TGTGCCAGCAGCCATCGGATCCGGGGGCTAGCGGGGGGGGCAGATACGCAGTATTTT. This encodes CASSHRIRGLAGGADTQYF.